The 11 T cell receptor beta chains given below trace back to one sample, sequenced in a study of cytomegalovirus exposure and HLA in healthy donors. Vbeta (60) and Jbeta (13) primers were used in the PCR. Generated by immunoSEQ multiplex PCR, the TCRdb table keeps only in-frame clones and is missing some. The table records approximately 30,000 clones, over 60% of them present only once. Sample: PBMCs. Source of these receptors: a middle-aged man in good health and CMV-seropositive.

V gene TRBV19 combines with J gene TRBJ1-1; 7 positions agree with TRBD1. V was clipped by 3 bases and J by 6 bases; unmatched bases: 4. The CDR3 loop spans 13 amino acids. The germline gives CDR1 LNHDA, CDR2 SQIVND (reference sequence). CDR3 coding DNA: TGTGCCAGTAGTATTAGGGACAGCCCTGAAGCTTTCTTT. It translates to CASSIRDSPEAFF.

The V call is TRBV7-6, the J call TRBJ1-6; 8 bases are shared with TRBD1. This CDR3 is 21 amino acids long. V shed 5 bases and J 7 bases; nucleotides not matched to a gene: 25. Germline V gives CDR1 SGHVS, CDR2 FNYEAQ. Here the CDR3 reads CASSPRFRPSGQGAKNSPLHF. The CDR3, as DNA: TGTGCCAGCAGCCCCCGCTTCCGGCCCTCGGGGCAGGGGGCGAAGAATTCACCCCTCCACTTT.

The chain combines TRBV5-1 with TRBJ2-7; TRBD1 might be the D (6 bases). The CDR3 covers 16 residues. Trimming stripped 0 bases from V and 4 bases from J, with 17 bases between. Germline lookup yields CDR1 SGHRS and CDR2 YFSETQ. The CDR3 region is CASSLAPTGTIYEQYF. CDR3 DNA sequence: TGCGCCAGCAGCTTGGCCCCCACAGGGACCATTTACGAGCAGTACTTC.

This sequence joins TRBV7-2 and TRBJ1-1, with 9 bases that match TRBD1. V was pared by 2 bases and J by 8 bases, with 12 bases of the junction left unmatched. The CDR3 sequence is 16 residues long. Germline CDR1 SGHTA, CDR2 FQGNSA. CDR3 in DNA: TGTGCCAGCAGCTTAAATACGGGGACAGGGCATAAGGAAGCTTTCTTT. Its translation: CASSLNTGTGHKEAFF.

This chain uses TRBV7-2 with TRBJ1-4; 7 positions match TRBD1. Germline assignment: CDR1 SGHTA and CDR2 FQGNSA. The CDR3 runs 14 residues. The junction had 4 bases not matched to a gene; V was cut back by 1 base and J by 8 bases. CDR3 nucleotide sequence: TGTGCCAGCAGCTTAGATCGGGACAGCGAAAAACTGTTTTTT. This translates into CASSLDRDSEKLFF.

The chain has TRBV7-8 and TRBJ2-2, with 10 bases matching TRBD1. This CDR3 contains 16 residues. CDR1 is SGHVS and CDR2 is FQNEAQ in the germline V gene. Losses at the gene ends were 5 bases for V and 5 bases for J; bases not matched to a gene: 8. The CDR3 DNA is TGTGCCAGCAGCCCAGACAGGGGGCAAACGACCGGGGAGCTGTTTTTT. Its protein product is CASSPDRGQTTGELFF. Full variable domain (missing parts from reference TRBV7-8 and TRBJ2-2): GAGVSQSPRYKVAKRGQDVALRCDPISGHVSLFWYQQALGQGPEFLTYFQNEAQLDKSGLPSDRFFAERPEGSVSTLKIQRTQQEDSAVYLCASSPDRGQTTGELFFGEGSRLTVL.

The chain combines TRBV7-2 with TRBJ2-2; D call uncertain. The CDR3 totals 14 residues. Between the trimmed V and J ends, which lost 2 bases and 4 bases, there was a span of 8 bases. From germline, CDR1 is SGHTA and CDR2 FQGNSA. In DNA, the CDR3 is TGTGCCAGCAGCTTAACCGACACCACCGGGGAGCTGTTTTTT. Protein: CASSLTDTTGELFF.

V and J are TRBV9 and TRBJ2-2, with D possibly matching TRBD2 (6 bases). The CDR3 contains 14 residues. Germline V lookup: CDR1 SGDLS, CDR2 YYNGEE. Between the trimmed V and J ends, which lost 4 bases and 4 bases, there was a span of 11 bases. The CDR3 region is CASSPGGSTGELFF. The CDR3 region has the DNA TGTGCCAGCAGCCCCGGGGGTTCCACCGGGGAGCTGTTTTTT.

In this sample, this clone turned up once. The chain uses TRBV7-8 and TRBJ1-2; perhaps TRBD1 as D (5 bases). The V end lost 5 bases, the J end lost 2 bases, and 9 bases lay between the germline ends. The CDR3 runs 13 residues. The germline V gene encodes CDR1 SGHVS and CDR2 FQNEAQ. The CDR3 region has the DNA TGTGCCAGCAGCCCCGACAGAAACTATGGCTACACCTTC. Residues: CASSPDRNYGYTF.

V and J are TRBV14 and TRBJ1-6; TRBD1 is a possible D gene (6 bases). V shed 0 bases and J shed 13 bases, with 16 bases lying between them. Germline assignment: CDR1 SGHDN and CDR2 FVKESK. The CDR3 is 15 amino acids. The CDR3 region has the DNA TGTGCCAGCAGCCAAGATCGGGGGGCCTCAGGCCCCCTCCACTTT. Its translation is CASSQDRGASGPLHF.

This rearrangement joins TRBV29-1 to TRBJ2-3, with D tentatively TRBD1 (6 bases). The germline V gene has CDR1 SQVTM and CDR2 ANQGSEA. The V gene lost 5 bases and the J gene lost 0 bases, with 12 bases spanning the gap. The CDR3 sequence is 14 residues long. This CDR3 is CSVYGTGSTDTQYF. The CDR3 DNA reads TGCAGCGTTTATGGTACAGGGAGCACAGATACGCAGTATTTT.